The 9 T cell receptor beta chains below all came from one sample that was sequenced in a study of human T cells and chemical hapten exposure. A single record per CDR3 protein comes from TCRdb applying MiXCR to the RACE reads. Seen here are 74,000 or so distinct CDR3 sequences, 10% to 13% observed once, and the top ten hold around 1.5%. As for time point: patch test 1, 2 weeks after DPC sensitization. As for treatment: therapeutic diphenylcyclopropenone sensitization with weekly scalp DPC. Specimen: whole blood, collected in connection with sensitization to the hapten diphenylcyclopropenone (DPC). The source of these receptors is a woman in her fifties or sixties with alopecia areata. Some clones in this sample may be carry-over from other donors' samples.

The J gene is TRBJ1-1, the V gene TRBV29-1, with 7 bases matching TRBD1. The trim removed 6 bases at V and 3 bases at J, leaving 10 bases unmatched. This CDR3 region has 14 residues. The germline V gene has CDR1 SQVTM and CDR2 ANQGSEA. The CDR3 DNA is TGCAGCGTGTTGGAAGGGGGCGGACACACTGAAGCTTTCTTT. This sequence encodes CSVLEGGGHTEAFF.

The rearrangement links TRBV3-1 to TRBJ1-1; the D is unclear. The CDR3 totals 14 residues. CDR1 LGHDT and CDR2 YNNKEL come from the germline V gene (reference sequence). V gave up 0 bases and J gave up 5 bases, with 10 bases separating them. CDR3 in DNA: TGTGCCAGCAGCCAAGACCCAGGTCGGACTGAAGCTTTCTTT. This sequence encodes CASSQDPGRTEAFF.

This clonotype was detected ten times or more. The chain employs TRBV11-2 and TRBJ1-1, with D maybe TRBD1 (6 bases). The germline gives CDR1 SGHAT, CDR2 FQNNGV. Deletions cut 0 bases from V and 6 bases from J, with 8 bases between. The CDR3 totals 13 residues. The CDR3 nucleotides are TGTGCCAGCAGCTTAGAGAGGGGGGCTGAAGCTTTCTTT. It encodes CASSLERGAEAFF. The variable domain in full, with the rest retrieved from reference TRBV11-2 and TRBJ1-1, is EAGVAQSPRYKIIEKRQSVAFWCNPISGHATLYWYQQILGQGPKLLIQFQNNGVVDDSQLPKDRFSAERLKGVDSTLKIQPAKLEDSAVYLCASSLERGAEAFFGQGTRLTVV.

The sample holds a few counts of this clonotype. The chain is built from TRBV12-3 or TRBV12-4 and TRBJ1-2; D might be TRBD1 (5 bases). V was trimmed by 6 bases and J by 7 bases, leaving 18 bases between them. CDR3 length: 14 amino acids. CDR3 protein: CASRPGATALGYTF. As DNA, the CDR3 is TGTGCCAGCAGGCCCGGGGCCACGGCACTTGGCTACACCTTC.

This clonotype was observed a few times. The rearrangement joins TRBV29-1 to TRBJ2-5, with D maybe TRBD2 (6 bases). Germline CDR1 SQVTM, CDR2 ANQGSEA. The CDR3 has 12 amino acids. CDR3 coding DNA: TGCACCTATCGGGAGCTGCCGGGGACCCAGTACTTC. Encoded protein: CTYRELPGTQYF.

This clonotype occurred a few times. The chain joins TRBV7-9 to TRBJ1-6, with D unresolved. V was cut by 6 bases and J by 13 bases, with 13 bases left in between. Germline V CDR1 and CDR2: SEHNR, FQNEAQ (reference sequence). CDR3 length equals 12 residues. The CDR3 region is CASSPGQQPLHF. DNA of the CDR3: TGTGCCAGCAGTCCGGGCCAGCAGCCCCTCCACTTT.

This clonotype was counted a few times. The chain employs TRBV3-1 and TRBJ2-7; D ambiguous. This CDR3 comprises 13 residues. Germline CDR1 and CDR2: LGHDT and YNNKEL (reference sequence). Trimming left V 5 bases short and J 3 bases short, with 11 bases between. CDR3 nucleotide sequence: TGTGCCAGCAGCTACGCCCTTGGCTACGAGCAGTACTTC. Its translation is CASSYALGYEQYF.

This sequence joins TRBV29-1 and TRBJ2-1; 9 bases are shared with TRBD2. The trim removed 7 bases at V and 12 bases at J, leaving 10 bases unmatched. The CDR3 runs 12 residues. CDR1 SQVTM and CDR2 ANQGSEA come from the germline V gene. Here the CDR3 DNA reads TGCAGCGGAGGGACTAGCAATGATGTGCAGTTCTTC. Translation gives CSGGTSNDVQFF.

This clonotype occurred a few times. The V call is TRBV11-2, the J call TRBJ2-4; D is uncertain. CDR1 is SGHAT and CDR2 is FQNNGV in the germline V gene. V lost 5 bases, J lost 1 base, and 9 bases lay in between. This CDR3 contains 14 residues. The CDR3 coding sequence is TGTGCCAGCAGCCCCTTTGGGGCCAAAAACATTCAGTACTTC. It codes for CASSPFGAKNIQYF.